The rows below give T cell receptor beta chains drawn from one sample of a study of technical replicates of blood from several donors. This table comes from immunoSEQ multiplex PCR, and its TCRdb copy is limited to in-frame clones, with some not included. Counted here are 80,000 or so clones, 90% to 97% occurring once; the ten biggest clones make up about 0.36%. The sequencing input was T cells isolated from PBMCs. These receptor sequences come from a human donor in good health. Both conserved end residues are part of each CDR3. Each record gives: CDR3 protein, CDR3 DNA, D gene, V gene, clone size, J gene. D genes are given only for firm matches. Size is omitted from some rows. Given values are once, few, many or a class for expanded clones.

CDR3aa: CALRGSNEQFF
CDR3nt: TGTGCCCTCAGGGGATCCAATGAGCAGTTCTTC
d_gene: -
v_gene: TRBV5-4
abundance: -
j_gene: TRBJ2-1

CDR3aa: CASRELADSWYEQYF
CDR3nt: TGTGCCAGCCGAGAGCTCGCGGACAGTTGGTACGAGCAGTACTTC
d_gene: -
v_gene: TRBV28
abundance: -
j_gene: TRBJ2-7

CDR3aa: CASSSGTSDSYEQYF
CDR3nt: TGTGCCAGCAGCTCAGGGACTAGCGACTCCTACGAGCAGTACTTC
d_gene: TRBD2
v_gene: TRBV7-9
abundance: -
j_gene: TRBJ2-7

CDR3aa: CAWSVLREIETQYF
CDR3nt: TGTGCCTGGAGTGTACTGAGGGAAATAGAGACCCAGTACTTC
d_gene: -
v_gene: TRBV30
abundance: -
j_gene: TRBJ2-5

CDR3aa: CAISESEVEDREGSYEQYF
CDR3nt: TGTGCCATCAGTGAGTCTGAAGTGGAGGACAGGGAGGGTTCCTACGAGCAGTACTTC
d_gene: -
v_gene: TRBV10-3
abundance: -
j_gene: TRBJ2-7

CDR3aa: CASFLGYGTGELFF
CDR3nt: TGTGCCAGTTTTCTAGGTTACGGCACCGGGGAGCTGTTTTTT
d_gene: -
v_gene: TRBV2
abundance: -
j_gene: TRBJ2-2

CDR3aa: CASSSQDFSYEQYF
CDR3nt: TGTGCCAGCAGCTCTCAGGACTTCTCCTACGAGCAGTACTTC
d_gene: -
v_gene: TRBV11-2
abundance: -
j_gene: TRBJ2-7

CDR3aa: CASSRSNQGGYGYTF
CDR3nt: TGTGCCAGCAGCCGCTCGAATCAGGGTGGTTATGGCTACACCTTC
d_gene: -
v_gene: TRBV7-9
abundance: -
j_gene: TRBJ1-2

CDR3aa: CASRRTGTYEQYF
CDR3nt: TGTGCCAGTAGGAGGACAGGAACCTACGAGCAGTACTTC
d_gene: TRBD1
v_gene: TRBV19
abundance: -
j_gene: TRBJ2-7

CDR3aa: CASSVQSSGQETQYF
CDR3nt: TGTGCCAGCAGCGTACAGAGCTCGGGGCAAGAGACCCAGTACTTC
d_gene: -
v_gene: TRBV9
abundance: -
j_gene: TRBJ2-5

CDR3aa: CASSLIAGSTYEQYF
CDR3nt: TGTGCCAGCAGCTTAATCGCGGGATCCACCTACGAGCAGTACTTC
d_gene: -
v_gene: TRBV7-3
abundance: -
j_gene: TRBJ2-7

CDR3aa: CASSFKFSGRDEQYF
CDR3nt: TGTGCCAGCAGCTTTAAATTCAGCGGGAGAGACGAGCAGTACTTC
d_gene: TRBD2
v_gene: TRBV5-8
abundance: -
j_gene: TRBJ2-7

CDR3aa: CASSLKLAVETQYF
CDR3nt: TGTGCCAGCAGCTTGAAGCTAGCGGTAGAGACCCAGTACTTC
d_gene: TRBD2
v_gene: TRBV5-6
abundance: -
j_gene: TRBJ2-5

CDR3aa: CASSWDRANTIYF
CDR3nt: TGTGCCAGCAGTTGGGACAGGGCAAACACCATATATTTT
d_gene: TRBD1
v_gene: TRBV2
abundance: -
j_gene: TRBJ1-3

CDR3aa: CASSARTSGAAEQFF
CDR3nt: TGTGCCAGCAGCGCGAGGACTAGCGGGGCCGCTGAGCAGTTCTTC
d_gene: TRBD2
v_gene: TRBV9
abundance: few
j_gene: TRBJ2-1

CDR3aa: CSVEKGAGGTEAFF
CDR3nt: TGCAGCGTTGAAAAAGGGGCAGGGGGCACTGAAGCTTTCTTT
d_gene: TRBD1
v_gene: TRBV29-1
abundance: -
j_gene: TRBJ1-1

CDR3aa: CASSLGLETQYF
CDR3nt: TGTGCCAGCAGTTTGGGCCTCGAGACCCAGTACTTC
d_gene: -
v_gene: TRBV28
abundance: -
j_gene: TRBJ2-5